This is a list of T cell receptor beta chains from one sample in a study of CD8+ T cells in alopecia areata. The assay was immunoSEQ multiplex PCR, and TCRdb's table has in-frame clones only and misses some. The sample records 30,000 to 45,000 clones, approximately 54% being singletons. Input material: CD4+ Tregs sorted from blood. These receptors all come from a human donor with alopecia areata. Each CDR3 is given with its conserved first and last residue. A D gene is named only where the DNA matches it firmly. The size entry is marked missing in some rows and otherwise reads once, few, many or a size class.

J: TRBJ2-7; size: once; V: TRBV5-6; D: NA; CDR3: CASHVPGTPAQYF; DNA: TGTGCCAGCCACGTTCCGGGGACCCCTGCGCAGTACTTC
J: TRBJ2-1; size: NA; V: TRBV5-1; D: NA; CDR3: CASSLDTLVGNNEQFF; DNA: TGCGCCAGCAGCTTGGACACCCTGGTAGGAAACAATGAGCAGTTCTTC
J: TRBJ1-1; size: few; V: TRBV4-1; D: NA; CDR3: CASSQMDSYTEAFF; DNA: TGCGCCAGCAGCCAAATGGACAGCTACACTGAAGCTTTCTTT
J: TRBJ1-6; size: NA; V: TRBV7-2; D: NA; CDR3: CASSRLQGASPLHF; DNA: TGTGCCAGCAGCCGGCTACAGGGAGCTTCACCCCTCCACTTT
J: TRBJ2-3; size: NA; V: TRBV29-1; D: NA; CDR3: CSVRAPDTQYF; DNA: TGCAGCGTGCGAGCGCCAGATACGCAGTATTTT
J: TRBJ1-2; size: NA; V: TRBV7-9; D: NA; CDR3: CASSVTAFYGYTF; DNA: TGTGCCAGCAGCGTGACAGCTTTCTATGGCTACACCTTC
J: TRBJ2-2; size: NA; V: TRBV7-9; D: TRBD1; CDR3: CASSWDRGRRVPNTGELFF; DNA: TGTGCCAGCAGCTGGGACAGGGGGCGTAGGGTACCGAACACCGGGGAGCTGTTTTTT
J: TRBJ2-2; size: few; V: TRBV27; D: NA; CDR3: CASSRSGTNTGELFF; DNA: TGTGCCAGCAGTAGGTCAGGAACGAACACCGGGGAGCTGTTTTTT
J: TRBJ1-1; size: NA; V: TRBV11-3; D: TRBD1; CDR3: CASSTTGDSKAFF; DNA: TGTGCCAGCAGCACGACAGGGGACTCGAAAGCTTTCTTT
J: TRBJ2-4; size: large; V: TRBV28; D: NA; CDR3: CASSRAGIQYF; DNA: TGTGCCAGCAGTCGGGCCGGCATTCAGTACTTC
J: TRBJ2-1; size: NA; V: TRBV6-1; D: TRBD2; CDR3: CASSEARWVAGGWEQFF; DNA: TGTGCCAGCAGTGAAGCGCGGTGGGTAGCGGGGGGATGGGAGCAGTTCTTC
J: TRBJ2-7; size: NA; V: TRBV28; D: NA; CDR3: CASRLRAAYEQYF; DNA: TGTGCCAGCAGACTACGGGCCGCCTACGAGCAGTACTTC
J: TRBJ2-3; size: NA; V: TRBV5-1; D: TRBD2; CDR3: CASSWTSGRATDTQYF; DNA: TGCGCCAGCAGCTGGACTAGCGGGAGGGCGACAGATACGCAGTATTTT